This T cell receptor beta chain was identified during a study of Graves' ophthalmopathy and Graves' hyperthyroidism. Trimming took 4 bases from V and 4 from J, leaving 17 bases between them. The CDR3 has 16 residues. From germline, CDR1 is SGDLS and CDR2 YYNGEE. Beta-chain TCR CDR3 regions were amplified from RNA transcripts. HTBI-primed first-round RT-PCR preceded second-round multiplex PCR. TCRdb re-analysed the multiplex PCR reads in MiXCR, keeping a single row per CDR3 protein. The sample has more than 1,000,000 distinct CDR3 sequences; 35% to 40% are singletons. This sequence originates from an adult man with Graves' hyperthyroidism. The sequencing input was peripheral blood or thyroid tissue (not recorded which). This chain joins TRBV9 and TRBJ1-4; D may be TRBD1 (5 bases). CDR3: CASSYKLLRDNEKLFF. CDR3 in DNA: TGTGCCAGCAGCTATAAGTTGCTCAGGGATAATGAAAAACTGTTTTTT.